Below are 13 T cell receptor beta chains sequenced from a single sample in a study of blood T cell repertoires in COVID-19. The method was immunoSEQ multiplex PCR; TCRdb's version includes in-frame clones alone and lacks a portion of them. This sample yields 120,000 to 150,000 clones, of which around four fifths are seen a single time; around 40% belongs to the top ten. Sequences were obtained from peripheral blood. The receptors were gathered from a human donor in a cohort sampled during active COVID-19.

The V call is TRBV10-1, the J call TRBJ1-2; a weak D match, TRBD1 (5 bases). Germline CDR1 and CDR2: WNHNN and SYGVQD (reference sequence). The CDR3 length is 14 residues. The ends were cut back, 0 bases at V and 8 bases at J, with 13 bases in the middle. CDR3 bases: TGCGCCAGCAGTGAGTCGGAAAGGGGTTCGGGCTACACCTTC. The encoded protein is CASSESERGSGYTF.

CDR3 loop: CASSPGPSGGYEQFF. The CDR3 DNA reads as TGTGCCAGCAGCCCGGGACCTAGCGGGGGTTATGAGCAGTTCTTC. The chain uses TRBV3-1 (or the pseudogene TRBV3-2) and TRBJ2-1, with 10 positions matching TRBD2. After removal of 4 bases from V and 8 bases from J, the junction contained 8 bases not matched to a gene. The CDR3 is 15 residues long. In germline, CDR1 is LGHDT, CDR2 YNNKEL (reference sequence).

This clone turned up a few times. V usage is TRBV18 and J usage is TRBJ1-1; possible D gene TRBD1, 6 bases. The germline V gene has CDR1 KGHSH and CDR2 LQKENI. V lost 3 bases, J lost 8 bases, and 19 bases lay in between. The CDR3 runs 15 residues. CDR3 protein: CASSPGDIRGREAFF. CDR3 nucleotides: TGTGCCAGCTCACCCGGGGACATTAGGGGTCGGGAAGCTTTCTTT.

This clone was counted a few times. The chain recombines TRBV14 with TRBJ2-1; no clear D gene. CDR3 length: 11 residues. Germline V gives CDR1 SGHDN, CDR2 FVKESK. V was shortened by 1 base and J by 9 bases, with 4 bases between the two germline ends. The CDR3 region is CASSQAGEQFF. The CDR3 nucleotides read TGTGCCAGCAGCCAAGCCGGTGAGCAGTTCTTC.

CDR3 coding DNA: TGTGCCAGCAGCCCGGACAGACAATATGGCTACACCTTC. Translation gives CASSPDRQYGYTF. The chain combines TRBV11-2 with TRBJ1-2; TRBD1 might be the D (6 bases). The length of the CDR3 is 13 residues. The ends were cut back, 5 bases at V and 5 bases at J, with 12 bases in the middle. Germline V gene data show CDR1 as SGHAT and CDR2 as FQNNGV.

The chain combines TRBV2 with TRBJ1-3; 8 bases line up with TRBD1. The trim removed 6 bases at V and 8 bases at J, leaving 6 bases unmatched. The CDR3 sequence is 13 residues long. CDR1 is SNHLY and CDR2 is FYNNEI in the germline V gene. In nucleotides, the CDR3 is TGTGCCAGCAGGCCGGACAGGGTAGACACCATATATTTT. Translated, it gives CASRPDRVDTIYF.

The J gene is TRBJ2-3, the V gene TRBV10-1; D possibly corresponds to TRBD2 (5 bases). Between the trimmed V and J ends, which lost 4 bases and 0 bases, there was a span of 8 bases. The CDR3 loop spans 14 amino acids. Germline V gene sequence: CDR1 WNHNN, CDR2 SYGVQD (reference sequence). The CDR3 bases are TGCGCCAGCAGTGGACTAAGGAGCACAGATACGCAGTATTTT. Translation: CASSGLRSTDTQYF.

The chain combines TRBV9 with TRBJ1-1; D not resolved. V was shortened by 4 bases and J by 0 bases, with 16 bases between the two germline ends. The CDR3 has 16 residues. Germline V lookup: CDR1 SGDLS, CDR2 YYNGEE. This chain's CDR3 is CASSPVERTLNTEAFF. In DNA form, the CDR3 reads TGTGCCAGCAGCCCCGTGGAGAGAACCTTGAACACTGAAGCTTTCTTT.

The chain recombines TRBV5-1 with TRBJ1-1; perhaps TRBD1 as D (6 bases). The germline V gene has CDR1 SGHRS and CDR2 YFSETQ. The CDR3 runs 16 residues. Trimming removed 3 bases from V and 4 bases from J, with 19 bases in between. CDR3 protein: CASSWGLGGGSTEAFF. In nucleotides, the CDR3 is TGCGCCAGCAGCTGGGGGCTTGGTGGTGGGAGCACTGAAGCTTTCTTT.

The gene calls are TRBV11-3 and TRBJ2-3; the D is unclear. The CDR3 totals 16 residues. Germline V gene sequence: CDR1 SGHNT, CDR2 YENEEA. The ends were cut back, 5 bases at V and 2 bases at J, with 17 bases in the middle. CDR3 loop: CASSLPLGYNTDTQYF. CDR3 bases: TGTGCCAGCAGCCTCCCTCTAGGATACAACACAGATACGCAGTATTTT.

In DNA form, the CDR3 reads TGTGCCAGCAGTTACTCGAACAGGGGGGCGGGCTATGGCTACACCTTC. It translates to CASSYSNRGAGYGYTF. The genes are TRBV6-5 and TRBJ1-2, with TRBD1 matching 8 bases. V lost 0 bases and J lost 4; bases outside the gene matches: 7. In germline, CDR1 is MNHEY, CDR2 SVGAGI. This CDR3 is 16 amino acids long.

The rearrangement links TRBV6-4 to TRBJ2-5; 7 nucleotides agree with TRBD1. Germline V gene sequence: CDR1 MRHNA, CDR2 SNTAGT. J lost 5 bases, V lost 4 bases, and 16 bases had no gene match. CDR3 length: 17 residues. The CDR3 DNA follows: TGTGCCAGCAGTGTCGGCTCGGACAGGCCAACCCCGGAGACCCAGTACTTC. It codes for CASSVGSDRPTPETQYF.

The J gene is TRBJ2-7, the V gene TRBV5-1, with 8 bases lining up with TRBD2. Germline V gene data show CDR1 as SGHRS and CDR2 as YFSETQ. Trimming removed 5 bases from V and 2 bases from J; junction bases left unmatched: 6. The CDR3 spans 14 residues. CDR3 sequence (DNA): TGCGCCAGCAGTACCCGGGGGGGCGCCTACGAGCAGTACTTC. Translated: CASSTRGGAYEQYF.